Below, 2 T cell receptor beta chains from the same sample are listed, as sequenced in a study of PD-L1 blockade in urothelial cancer. TCRdb's table, derived via immunoSEQ multiplex PCR, lists solely in-frame clones and lacks some. Found here are 95,000 to 100,000 clones, around nine tenths of them singletons; the top ten hold roughly 2%. Time point described: pretreatment peripheral blood. The sample was PBMCs, taken around atezolizumab (anti-PD-L1) treatment. The receptors stem from a man aged 55 to 70 with urothelial cancer.

The V call is TRBV4-3, the J call TRBJ1-2; 7 bases align to TRBD1. The CDR3 runs 14 residues. CDR1 LGHNA and CDR2 YSLEER come from the germline V gene. V shed 6 bases and J 4 bases; nucleotides not matched to a gene: 8. As DNA, the CDR3 is TGCGCCAGCAGTGACGTGGGACAGCCCTATGGCTACACCTTC. Translated: CASSDVGQPYGYTF.

The rearrangement uses TRBV11-2 and TRBJ2-7, with 8 nucleotides matching TRBD1. Per the germline V gene, CDR1 is SGHAT and CDR2 is FQNNGV. Trimming removed 1 base from V and 3 bases from J; junction bases left unmatched: 5. The CDR3 spans 15 residues. The CDR3 protein is CASSLGTGIFYEQYF. Written as DNA, the CDR3 is TGTGCCAGCAGCTTAGGGACAGGGATCTTCTACGAGCAGTACTTC.